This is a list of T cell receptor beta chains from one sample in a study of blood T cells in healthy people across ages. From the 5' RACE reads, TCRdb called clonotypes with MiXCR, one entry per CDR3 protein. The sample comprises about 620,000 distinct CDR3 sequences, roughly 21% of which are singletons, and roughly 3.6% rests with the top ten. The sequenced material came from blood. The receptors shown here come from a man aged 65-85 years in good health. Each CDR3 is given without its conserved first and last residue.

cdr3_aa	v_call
AISEVGVGAYEQY	TRBV10-3
SARSGPARPDTQY	TRBV20-1
ASSTRTGQHYEQY	TRBV11-2
ASVRDRGTEAF	TRBV6-1
ASTLGQSGTMETQY	TRBV2
ASSTSIQGMTYEQY	TRBV7-9
ASSLAGLAGVSDGELF	TRBV7-9
ASSPYLPDTQY	TRBV19
IAGWGVWGGEEAF	TRBV29-1
ASSLQESSEAF	TRBV12-3/TRBV12-4
ASSGTGAGDTQY	TRBV5-1
ASSLPISPLH	TRBV4-1
ASSGRIEQF	TRBV2
SARGLAGAWNEQF	TRBV20-1
ASSSFYSLTNEKLF	TRBV28
ASSAAVLGTEAF	TRBV9
SAQNYQSQGAERLF	TRBV20-1
ASSWETGIYEQY	TRBV11-2
SAMTGKQETQY	TRBV20-1
ASSLEETSNTGELF	TRBV7-3
ATSPGLERGNEQF	TRBV24-1
ASRREGVNEAF	TRBV6-1
ASSRDSGATQY	TRBV7-7
ASGAGNTIY	TRBV12-3/TRBV12-4
ASSLGSGTQPQH	TRBV5-1
ATSDSGPGTDTQY	TRBV24-1
ASSVLAGAETQY	TRBV6-5
ASSFRLGSLGETQY	TRBV11-2
ASSPLGADSQETQY	TRBV7-9
ASRTSPTPNEQF	TRBV5-1
ASSPGTLNPIIDYEQH	TRBV3-1
ASSSLDRESAGELF	TRBV5-6
ASSPENPGFSGEKLF	TRBV18
ASSEHGGRNPSGANVLT	TRBV2
ASSLELSDTQY	TRBV7-2
ASREQQFDTEAF	TRBV12-3/TRBV12-4
ASSPGQVRSPLH	TRBV7-9
ASSLAPTPGTAYNEQF	TRBV7-2
ASRDSRGDTQY	TRBV5-1
ASSYSYRGQDTEAF	TRBV6-5
SVGLSGFEQY	TRBV29-1
AISPSSGRPYEQY	TRBV10-3
ASSELELEGYT	TRBV2
ATTTGRNQPQH	TRBV18
ATSRGSGMNYEQY	TRBV15